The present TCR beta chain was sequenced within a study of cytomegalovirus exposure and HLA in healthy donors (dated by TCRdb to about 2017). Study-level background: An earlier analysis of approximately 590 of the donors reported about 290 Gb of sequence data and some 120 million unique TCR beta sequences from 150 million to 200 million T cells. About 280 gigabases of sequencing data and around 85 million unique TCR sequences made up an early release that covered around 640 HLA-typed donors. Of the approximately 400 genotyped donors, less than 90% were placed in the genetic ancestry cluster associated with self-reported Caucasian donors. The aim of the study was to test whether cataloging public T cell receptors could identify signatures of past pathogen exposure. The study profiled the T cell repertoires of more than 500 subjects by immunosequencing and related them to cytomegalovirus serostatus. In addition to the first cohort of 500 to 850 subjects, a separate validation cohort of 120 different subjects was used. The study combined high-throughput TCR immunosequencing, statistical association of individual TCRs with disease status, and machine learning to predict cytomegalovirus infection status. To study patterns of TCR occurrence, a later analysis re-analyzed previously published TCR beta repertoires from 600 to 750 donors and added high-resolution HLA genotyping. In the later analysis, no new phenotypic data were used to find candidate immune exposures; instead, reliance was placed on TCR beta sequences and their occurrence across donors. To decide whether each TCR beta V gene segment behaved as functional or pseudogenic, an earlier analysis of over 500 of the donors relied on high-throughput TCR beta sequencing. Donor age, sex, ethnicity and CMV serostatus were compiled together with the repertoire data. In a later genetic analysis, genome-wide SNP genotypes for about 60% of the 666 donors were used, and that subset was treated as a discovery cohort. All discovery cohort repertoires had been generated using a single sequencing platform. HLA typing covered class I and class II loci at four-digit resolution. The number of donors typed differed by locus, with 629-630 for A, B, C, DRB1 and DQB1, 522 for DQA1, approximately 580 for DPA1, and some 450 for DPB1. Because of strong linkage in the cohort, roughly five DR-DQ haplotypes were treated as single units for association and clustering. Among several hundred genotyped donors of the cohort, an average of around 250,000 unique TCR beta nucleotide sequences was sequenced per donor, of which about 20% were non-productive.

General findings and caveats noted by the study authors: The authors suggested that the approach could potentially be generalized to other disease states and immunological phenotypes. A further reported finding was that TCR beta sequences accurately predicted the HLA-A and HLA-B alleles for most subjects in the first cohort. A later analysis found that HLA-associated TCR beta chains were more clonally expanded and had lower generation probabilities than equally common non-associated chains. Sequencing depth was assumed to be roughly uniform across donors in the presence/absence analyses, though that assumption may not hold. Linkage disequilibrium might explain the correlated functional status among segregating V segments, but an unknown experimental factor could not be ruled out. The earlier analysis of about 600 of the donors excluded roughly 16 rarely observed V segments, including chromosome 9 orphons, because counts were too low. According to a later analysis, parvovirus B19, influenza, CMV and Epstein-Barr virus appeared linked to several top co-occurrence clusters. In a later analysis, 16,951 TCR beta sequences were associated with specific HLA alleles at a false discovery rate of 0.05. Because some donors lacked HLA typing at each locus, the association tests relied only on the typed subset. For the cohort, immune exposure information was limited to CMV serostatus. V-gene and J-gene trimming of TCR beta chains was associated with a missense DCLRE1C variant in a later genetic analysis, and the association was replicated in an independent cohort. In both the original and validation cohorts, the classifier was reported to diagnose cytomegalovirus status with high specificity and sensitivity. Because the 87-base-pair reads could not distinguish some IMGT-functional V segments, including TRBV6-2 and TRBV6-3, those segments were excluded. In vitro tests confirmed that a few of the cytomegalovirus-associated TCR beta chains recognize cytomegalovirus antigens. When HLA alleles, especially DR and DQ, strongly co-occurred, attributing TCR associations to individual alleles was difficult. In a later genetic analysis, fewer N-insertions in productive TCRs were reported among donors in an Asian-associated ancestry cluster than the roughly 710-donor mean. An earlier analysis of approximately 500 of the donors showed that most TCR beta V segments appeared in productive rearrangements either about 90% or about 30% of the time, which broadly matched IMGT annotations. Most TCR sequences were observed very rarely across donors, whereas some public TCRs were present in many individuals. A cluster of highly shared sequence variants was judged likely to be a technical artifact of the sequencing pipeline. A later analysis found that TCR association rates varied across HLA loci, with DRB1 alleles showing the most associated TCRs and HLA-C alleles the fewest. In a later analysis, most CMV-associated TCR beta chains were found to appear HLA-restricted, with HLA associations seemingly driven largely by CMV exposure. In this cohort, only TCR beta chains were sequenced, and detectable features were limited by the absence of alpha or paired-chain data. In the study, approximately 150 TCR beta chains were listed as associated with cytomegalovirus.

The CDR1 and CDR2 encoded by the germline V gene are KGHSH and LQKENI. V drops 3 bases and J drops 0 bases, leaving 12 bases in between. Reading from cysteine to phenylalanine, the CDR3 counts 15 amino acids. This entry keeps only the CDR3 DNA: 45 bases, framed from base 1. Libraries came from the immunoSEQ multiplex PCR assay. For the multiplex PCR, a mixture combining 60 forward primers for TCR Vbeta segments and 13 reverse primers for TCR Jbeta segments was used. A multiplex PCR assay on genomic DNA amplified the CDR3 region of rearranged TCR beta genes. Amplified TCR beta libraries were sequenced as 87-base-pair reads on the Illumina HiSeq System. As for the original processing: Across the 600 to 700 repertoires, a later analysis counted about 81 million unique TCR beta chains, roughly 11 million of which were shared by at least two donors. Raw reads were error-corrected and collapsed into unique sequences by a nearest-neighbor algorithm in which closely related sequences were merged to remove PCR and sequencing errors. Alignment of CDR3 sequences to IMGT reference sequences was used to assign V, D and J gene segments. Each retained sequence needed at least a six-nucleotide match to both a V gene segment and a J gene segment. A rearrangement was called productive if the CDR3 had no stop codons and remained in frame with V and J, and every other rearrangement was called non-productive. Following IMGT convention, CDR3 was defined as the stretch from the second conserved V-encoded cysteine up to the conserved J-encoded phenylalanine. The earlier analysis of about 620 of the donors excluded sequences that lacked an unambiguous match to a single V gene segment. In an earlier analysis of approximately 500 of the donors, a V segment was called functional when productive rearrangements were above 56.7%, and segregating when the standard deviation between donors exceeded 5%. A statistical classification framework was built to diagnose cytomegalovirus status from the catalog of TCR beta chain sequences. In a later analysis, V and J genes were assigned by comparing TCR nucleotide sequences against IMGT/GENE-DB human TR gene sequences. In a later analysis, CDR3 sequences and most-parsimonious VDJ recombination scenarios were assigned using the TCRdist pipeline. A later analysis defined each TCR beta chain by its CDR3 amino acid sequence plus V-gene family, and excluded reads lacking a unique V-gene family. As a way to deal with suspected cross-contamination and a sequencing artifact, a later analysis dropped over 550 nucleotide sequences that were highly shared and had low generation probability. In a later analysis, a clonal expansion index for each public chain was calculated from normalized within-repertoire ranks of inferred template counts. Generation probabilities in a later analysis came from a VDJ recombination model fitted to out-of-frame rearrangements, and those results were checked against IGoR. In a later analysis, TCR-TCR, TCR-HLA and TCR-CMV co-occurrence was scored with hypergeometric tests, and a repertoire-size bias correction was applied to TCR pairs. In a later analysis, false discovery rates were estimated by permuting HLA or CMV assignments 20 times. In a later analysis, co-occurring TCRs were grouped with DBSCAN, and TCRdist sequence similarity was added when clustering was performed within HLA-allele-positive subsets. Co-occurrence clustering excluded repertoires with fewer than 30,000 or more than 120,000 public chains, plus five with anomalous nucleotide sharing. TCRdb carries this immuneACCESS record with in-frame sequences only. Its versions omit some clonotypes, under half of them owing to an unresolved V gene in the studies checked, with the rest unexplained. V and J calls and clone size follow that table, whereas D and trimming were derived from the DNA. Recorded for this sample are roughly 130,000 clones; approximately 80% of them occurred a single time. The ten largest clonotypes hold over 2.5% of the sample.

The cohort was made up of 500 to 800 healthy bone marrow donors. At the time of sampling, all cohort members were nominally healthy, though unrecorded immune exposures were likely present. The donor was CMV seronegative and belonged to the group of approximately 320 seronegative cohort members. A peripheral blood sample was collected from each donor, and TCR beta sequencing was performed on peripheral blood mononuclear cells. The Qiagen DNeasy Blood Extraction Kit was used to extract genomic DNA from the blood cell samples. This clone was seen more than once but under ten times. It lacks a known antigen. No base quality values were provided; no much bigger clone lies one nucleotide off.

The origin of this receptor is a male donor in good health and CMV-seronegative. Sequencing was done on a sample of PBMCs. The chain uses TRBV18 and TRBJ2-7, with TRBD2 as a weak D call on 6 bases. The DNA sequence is TGTGCCAGCTCACCGTCAGGAGGGGCCTCCTACGAGCAGTACTTC. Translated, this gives CASSPSGGASYEQYF.